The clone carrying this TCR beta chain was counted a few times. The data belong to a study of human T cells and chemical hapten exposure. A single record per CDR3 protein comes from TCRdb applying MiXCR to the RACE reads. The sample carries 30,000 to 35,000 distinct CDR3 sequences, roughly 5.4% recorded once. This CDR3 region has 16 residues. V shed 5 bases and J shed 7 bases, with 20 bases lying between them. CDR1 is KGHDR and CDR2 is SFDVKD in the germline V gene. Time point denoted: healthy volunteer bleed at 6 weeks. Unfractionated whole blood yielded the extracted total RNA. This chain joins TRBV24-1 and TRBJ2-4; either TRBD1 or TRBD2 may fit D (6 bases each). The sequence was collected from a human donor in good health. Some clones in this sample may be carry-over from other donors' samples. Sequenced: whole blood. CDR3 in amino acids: CATSGAMEGGANIQYF. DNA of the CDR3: TGTGCCACCAGTGGGGCCATGGAGGGGGGCGCGAACATTCAGTACTTC.